This T cell receptor beta chain was sequenced during a study of T cell clonality in common variable immunodeficiency. With respect to this clone: Its specificity is not known. The read halts 3 residues ahead of the CDR3 end, with the missing end drawn from the germline J gene.

Caucasian heritage predominated among both patients and controls. The CDR3 consists of 13 residues. CDR1 is LNHDA, CDR2 SQIVND, per germline (reference sequence). V lost 6 bases and J 9 bases, leaving 15 bases between the germline ends. Study-wide findings and caveats: Reportedly, TCR beta sequences from common variable immunodeficiency showed fewer deletions and N-nucleotide insertions.

Profiled with immunoSEQ multiplex PCR; TCRdb holds only in-frame clones, not every one. The table lists 2,000 to 2,500 clones, with no singletons. The sequenced sample was peripheral blood mononuclear cells. The chain uses TRBV19 and TRBJ1-5; D is perhaps TRBD1 (5 bases). This receptor was taken from a human donor with common variable immunodeficiency. The CDR3 loop is CASREGAGGPQHF. The CDR3 DNA, read in part, is TGTGCCAGTAGAGAAGGGGCCGGCGGGCCC. The whole variable domain, filled in from reference TRBV19 and TRBJ1-5, reads DGGITQSPKYLFRKEGQNVTLSCEQNLNHDAMYWYRQDPGQGLRLIYYSQIVNDFQKGDIAEGYSVSREKKESFPLTVTSAQKNPTAFYLCASREGAGGPQHFGDGTRLSIL.